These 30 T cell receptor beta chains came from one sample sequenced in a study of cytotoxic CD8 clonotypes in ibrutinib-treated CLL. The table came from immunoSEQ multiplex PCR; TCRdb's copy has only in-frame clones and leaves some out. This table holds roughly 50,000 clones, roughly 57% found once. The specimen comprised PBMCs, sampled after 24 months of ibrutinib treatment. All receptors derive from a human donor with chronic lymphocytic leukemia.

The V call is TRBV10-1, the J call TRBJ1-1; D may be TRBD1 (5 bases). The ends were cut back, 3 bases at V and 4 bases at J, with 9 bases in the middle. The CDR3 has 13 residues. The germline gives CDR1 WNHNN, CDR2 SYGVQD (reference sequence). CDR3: CASSDQGGTEAFF. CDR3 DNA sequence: TGCGCCAGCAGTGACCAGGGCGGCACTGAAGCTTTCTTT.

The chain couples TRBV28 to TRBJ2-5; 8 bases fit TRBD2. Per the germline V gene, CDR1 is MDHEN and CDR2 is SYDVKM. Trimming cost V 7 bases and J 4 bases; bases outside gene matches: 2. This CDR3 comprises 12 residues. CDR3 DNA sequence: TGTGCCAGCACCGGGGGGGGAGAGACCCAGTACTTC. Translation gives CASTGGGETQYF.

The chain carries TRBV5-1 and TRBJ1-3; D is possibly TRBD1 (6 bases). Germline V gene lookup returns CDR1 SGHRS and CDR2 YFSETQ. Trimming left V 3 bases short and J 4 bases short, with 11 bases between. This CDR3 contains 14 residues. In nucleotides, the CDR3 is TGCGCCAGCAGCTCGAACGACAGGGGAAACACCATATATTTT. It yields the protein CASSSNDRGNTIYF. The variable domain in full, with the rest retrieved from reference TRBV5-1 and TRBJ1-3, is KAGVTQTPRYLIKTRGQQVTLSCSPISGHRSVSWYQQTPGQGLQFLFEYFSETQRNKGNFPGRFSGRQFSNSRSEMNVSTLELGDSALYLCASSSNDRGNTIYFGEGSWLTVV.

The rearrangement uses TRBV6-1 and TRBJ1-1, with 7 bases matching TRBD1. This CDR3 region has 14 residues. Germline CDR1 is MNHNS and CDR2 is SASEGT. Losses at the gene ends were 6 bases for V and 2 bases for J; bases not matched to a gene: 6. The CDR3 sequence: CASRWDRLNTEAFF. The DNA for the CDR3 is TGTGCCAGCAGATGGGACAGACTAAACACTGAAGCTTTCTTT.

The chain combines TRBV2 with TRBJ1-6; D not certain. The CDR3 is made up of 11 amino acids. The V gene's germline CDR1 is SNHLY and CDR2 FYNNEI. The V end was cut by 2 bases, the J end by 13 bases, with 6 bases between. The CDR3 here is CASSEPGPLHF. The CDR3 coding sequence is TGTGCCAGCAGTGAACCGGGCCCCCTCCACTTT.

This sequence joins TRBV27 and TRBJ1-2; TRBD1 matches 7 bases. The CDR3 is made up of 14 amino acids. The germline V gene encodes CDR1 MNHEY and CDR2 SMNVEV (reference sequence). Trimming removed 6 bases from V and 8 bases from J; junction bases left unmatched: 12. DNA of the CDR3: TGTGCCAGCAGACTCCCAGGACAGGAGTCGGGCTACACCTTC. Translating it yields CASRLPGQESGYTF.

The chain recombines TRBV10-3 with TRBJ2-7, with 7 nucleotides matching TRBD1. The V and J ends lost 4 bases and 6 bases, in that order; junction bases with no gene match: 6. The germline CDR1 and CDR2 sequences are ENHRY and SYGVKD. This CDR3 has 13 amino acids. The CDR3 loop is CAISAGTVIEQYF. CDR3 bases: TGTGCCATCAGTGCTGGGACAGTCATCGAGCAGTACTTC.

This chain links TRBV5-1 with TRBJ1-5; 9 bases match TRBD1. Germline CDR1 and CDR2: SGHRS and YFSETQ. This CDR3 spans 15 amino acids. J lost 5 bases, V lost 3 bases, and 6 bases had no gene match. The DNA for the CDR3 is TGCGCCAGCAGCTCCGGGGACAGGGTAGATCAGCCCCAGCATTTT. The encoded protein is CASSSGDRVDQPQHF. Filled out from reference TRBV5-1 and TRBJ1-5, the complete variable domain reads KAGVTQTPRYLIKTRGQQVTLSCSPISGHRSVSWYQQTPGQGLQFLFEYFSETQRNKGNFPGRFSGRQFSNSRSEMNVSTLELGDSALYLCASSSGDRVDQPQHFGDGTRLSIL.

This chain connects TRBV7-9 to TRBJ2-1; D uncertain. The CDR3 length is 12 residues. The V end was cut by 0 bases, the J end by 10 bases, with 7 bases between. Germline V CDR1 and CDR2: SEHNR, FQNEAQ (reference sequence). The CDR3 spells CASSLAFTEQFF. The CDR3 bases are TGTGCCAGCAGCTTAGCGTTTACAGAGCAGTTCTTC.

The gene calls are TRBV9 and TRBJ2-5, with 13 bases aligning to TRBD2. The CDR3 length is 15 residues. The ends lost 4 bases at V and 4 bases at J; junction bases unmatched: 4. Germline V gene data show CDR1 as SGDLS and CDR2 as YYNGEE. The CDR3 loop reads CASSTRLAGGETQYF. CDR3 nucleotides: TGTGCCAGCAGCACCCGACTAGCGGGGGGAGAGACCCAGTACTTC.

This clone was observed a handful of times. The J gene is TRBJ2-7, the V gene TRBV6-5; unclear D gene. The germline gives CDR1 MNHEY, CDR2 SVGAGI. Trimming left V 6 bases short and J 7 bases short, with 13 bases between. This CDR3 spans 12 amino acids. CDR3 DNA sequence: TGTGCCAGCAGCCCGGCGGTGGAAGAGCAGTACTTC. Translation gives CASSPAVEEQYF.

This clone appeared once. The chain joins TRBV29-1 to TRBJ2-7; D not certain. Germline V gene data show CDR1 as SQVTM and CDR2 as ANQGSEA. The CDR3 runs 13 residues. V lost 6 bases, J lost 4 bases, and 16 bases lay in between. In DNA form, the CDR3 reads TGCAGCGTGGCCTTGCCCGGGCCATACGAGCAGTACTTC. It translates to CSVALPGPYEQYF.

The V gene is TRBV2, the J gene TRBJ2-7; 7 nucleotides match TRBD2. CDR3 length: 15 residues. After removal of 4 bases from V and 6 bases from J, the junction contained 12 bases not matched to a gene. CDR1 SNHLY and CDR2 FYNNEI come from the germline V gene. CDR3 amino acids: CASSGRGTARSEQYF. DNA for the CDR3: TGTGCCAGCAGTGGGCGGGGGACCGCCCGATCCGAGCAGTACTTC.

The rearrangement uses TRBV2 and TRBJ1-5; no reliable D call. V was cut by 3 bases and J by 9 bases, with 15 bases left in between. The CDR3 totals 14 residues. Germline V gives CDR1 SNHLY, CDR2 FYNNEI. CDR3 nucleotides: TGTGCCAGCAGTGAGGGATTTCGGGTAGGGCCCCAGCATTTT. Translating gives CASSEGFRVGPQHF. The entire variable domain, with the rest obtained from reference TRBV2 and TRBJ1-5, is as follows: EPEVTQTPSHQVTQMGQEVILRCVPISNHLYFYWYRQILGQKVEFLVSFYNNEISEKSEIFDDQFSVERPDGSNFTLKIRSTKLEDSAMYFCASSEGFRVGPQHFGDGTRLSIL.

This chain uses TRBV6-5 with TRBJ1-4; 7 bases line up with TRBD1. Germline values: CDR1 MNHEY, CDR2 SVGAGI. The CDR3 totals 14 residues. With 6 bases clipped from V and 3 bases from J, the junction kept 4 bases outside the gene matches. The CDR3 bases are TGTGCCAGCAGACAGGGGCGGTCTAATGAAAAACTGTTTTTT. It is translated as CASRQGRSNEKLFF.

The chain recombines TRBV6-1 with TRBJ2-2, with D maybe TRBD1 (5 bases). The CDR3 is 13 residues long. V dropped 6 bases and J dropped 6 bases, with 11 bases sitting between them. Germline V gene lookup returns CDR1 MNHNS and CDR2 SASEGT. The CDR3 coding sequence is TGTGCCAGCAGCAAACAAGGGGCCGGGGAGCTGTTTTTT. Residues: CASSKQGAGELFF.

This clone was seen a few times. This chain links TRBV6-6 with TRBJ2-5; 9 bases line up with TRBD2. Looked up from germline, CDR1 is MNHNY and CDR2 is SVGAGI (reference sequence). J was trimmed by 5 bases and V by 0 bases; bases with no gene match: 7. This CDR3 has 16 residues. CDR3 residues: CASSYSRGGALETQYF. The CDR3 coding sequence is TGTGCCAGCAGTTACTCACGCGGGGGGGCACTGGAGACCCAGTACTTC.

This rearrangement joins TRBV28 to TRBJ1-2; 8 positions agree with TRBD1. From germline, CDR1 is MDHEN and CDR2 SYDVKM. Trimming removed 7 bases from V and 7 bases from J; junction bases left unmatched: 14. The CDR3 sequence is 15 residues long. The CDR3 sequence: CASTVYSGGARGYTF. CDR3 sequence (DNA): TGTGCCAGCACTGTTTACTCAGGGGGCGCGCGTGGCTACACCTTC.

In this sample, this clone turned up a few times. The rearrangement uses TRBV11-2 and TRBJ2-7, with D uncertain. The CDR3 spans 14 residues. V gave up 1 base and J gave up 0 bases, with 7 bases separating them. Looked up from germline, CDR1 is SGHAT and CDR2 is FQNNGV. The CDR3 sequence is CASSLVGSSYEQYF. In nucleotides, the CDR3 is TGTGCCAGCAGCTTAGTTGGCAGCTCCTACGAGCAGTACTTC.

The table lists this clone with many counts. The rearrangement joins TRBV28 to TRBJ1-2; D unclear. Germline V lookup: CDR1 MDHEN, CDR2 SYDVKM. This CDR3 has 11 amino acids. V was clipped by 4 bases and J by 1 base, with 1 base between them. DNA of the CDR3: TGTGCCAGCAGTTATAACTATGGCTACACCTTC. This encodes CASSYNYGYTF.

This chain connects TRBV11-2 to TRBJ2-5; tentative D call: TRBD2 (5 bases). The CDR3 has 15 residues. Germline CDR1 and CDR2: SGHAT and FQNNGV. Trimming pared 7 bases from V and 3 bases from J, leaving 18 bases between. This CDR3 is CASTPRGSTEETQYF. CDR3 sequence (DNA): TGTGCCAGCACACCTCGGGGTAGTACAGAAGAGACCCAGTACTTC.

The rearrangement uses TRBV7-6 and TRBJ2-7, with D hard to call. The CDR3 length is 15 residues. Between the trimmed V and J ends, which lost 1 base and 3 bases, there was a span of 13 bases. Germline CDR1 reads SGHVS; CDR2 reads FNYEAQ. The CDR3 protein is CASSLGLGRDYEQYF. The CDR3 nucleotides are TGTGCCAGCAGCTTAGGTCTCGGTAGAGACTACGAGCAGTACTTC.

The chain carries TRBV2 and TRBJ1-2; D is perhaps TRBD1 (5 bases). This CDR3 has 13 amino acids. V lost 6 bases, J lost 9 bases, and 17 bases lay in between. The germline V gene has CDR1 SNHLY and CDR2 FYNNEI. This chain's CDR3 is CASSPQGQGSYTF. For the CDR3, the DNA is TGTGCCAGCAGCCCCCAAGGGCAGGGAAGCTACACCTTC.

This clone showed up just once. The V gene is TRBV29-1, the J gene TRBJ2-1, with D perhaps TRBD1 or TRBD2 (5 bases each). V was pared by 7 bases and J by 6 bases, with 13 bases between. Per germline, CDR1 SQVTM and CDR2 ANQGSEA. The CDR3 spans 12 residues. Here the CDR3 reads CSAQWGTNEQFF. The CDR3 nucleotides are TGCAGCGCCCAATGGGGGACCAATGAGCAGTTCTTC.

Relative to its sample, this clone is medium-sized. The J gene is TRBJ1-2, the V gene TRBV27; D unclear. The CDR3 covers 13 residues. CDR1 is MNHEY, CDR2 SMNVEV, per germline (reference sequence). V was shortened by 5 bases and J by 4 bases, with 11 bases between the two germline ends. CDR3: CASSPAPSYGYTF. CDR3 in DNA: TGTGCCAGCAGTCCCGCCCCCTCCTATGGCTACACCTTC.

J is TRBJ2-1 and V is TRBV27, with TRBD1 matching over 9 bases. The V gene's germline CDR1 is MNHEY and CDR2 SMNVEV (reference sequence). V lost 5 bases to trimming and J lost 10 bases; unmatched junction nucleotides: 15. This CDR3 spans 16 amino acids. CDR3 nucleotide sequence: TGTGCCAGCAGTCCCACCGGGACAGGGCGATCAGGGGAGCAGTTCTTC. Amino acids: CASSPTGTGRSGEQFF.

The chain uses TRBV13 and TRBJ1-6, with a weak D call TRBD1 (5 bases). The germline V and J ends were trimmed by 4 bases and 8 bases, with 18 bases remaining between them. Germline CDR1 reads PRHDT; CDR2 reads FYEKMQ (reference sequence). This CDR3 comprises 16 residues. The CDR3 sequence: CASSYNGGGFDSPLHF. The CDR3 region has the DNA TGTGCCAGCAGCTACAACGGTGGGGGGTTTGATTCACCCCTCCACTTT.

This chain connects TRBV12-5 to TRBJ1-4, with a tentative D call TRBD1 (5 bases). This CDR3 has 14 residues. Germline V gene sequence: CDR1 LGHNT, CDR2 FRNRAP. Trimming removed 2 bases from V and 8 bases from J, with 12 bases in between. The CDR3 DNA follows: TGTGCTAGTGGTTTGAATAATGGGGGGGAAAAACTGTTTTTT. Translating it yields CASGLNNGGEKLFF.

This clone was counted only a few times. In nucleotides, the CDR3 is TGCGCCAGCAGCATCCGAAGGCCAAACACAGATACGCAGTATTTT. This translates into CASSIRRPNTDTQYF. The rearrangement uses TRBV5-1 and TRBJ2-3; no reliable D call. The V and J ends lost 4 bases and 2 bases respectively, with 14 bases between them. This CDR3 region has 15 residues. Germline V gives CDR1 SGHRS, CDR2 YFSETQ.

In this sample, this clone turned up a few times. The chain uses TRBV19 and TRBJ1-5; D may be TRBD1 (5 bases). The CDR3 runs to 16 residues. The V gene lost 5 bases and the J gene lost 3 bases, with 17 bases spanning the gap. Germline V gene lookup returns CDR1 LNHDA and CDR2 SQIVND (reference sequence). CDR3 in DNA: TGTGCCAGTAGTGCATCCGGGACGTGGGACAATCAGCCCCAGCATTTT. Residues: CASSASGTWDNQPQHF.